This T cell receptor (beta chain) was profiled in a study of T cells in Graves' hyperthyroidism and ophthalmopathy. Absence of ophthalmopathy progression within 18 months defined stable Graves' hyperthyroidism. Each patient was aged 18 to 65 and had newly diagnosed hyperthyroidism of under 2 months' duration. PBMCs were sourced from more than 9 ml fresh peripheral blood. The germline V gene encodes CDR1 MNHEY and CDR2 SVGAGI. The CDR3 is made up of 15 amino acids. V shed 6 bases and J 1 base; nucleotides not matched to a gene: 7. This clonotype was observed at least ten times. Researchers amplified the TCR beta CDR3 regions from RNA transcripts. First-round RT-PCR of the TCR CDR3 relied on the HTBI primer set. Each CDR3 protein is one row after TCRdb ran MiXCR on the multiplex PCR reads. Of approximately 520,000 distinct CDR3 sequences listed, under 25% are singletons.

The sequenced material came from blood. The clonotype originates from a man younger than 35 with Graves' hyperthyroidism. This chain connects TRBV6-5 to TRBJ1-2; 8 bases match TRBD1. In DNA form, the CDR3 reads TGTGCCAGCAGAACGACAGGGGCCCTTAACTATGGCTACACCTTC. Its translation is CASRTTGALNYGYTF.